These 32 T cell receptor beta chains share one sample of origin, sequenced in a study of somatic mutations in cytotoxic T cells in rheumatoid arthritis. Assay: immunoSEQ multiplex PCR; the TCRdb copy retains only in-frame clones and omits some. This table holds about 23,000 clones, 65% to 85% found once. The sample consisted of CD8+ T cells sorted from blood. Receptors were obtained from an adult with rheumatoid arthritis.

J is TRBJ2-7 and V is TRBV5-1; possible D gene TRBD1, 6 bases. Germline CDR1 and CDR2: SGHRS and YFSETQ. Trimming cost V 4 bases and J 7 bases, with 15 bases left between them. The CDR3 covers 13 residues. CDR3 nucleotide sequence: TGCGCCAGCAGCCCGCGAGGTGGACAGGAGCAGTACTTC. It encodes CASSPRGGQEQYF.

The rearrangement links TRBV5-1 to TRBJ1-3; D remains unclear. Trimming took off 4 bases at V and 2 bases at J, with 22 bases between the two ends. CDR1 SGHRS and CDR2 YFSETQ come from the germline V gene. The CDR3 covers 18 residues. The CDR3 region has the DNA TGCGCCAGCAGCCTACCCTCGCGGATGAGGGTTCCTGGAAACACCATATATTTT. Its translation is CASSLPSRMRVPGNTIYF.

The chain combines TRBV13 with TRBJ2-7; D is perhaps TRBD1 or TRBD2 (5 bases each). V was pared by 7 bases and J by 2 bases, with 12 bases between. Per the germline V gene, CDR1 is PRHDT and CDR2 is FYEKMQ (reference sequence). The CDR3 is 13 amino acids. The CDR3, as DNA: TGTGCCAGCAATATTGGGGGTACCTACGAGCAGTACTTC. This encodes CASNIGGTYEQYF.

CDR3 protein: CASSLEGGDEQYF. For the CDR3, the DNA is TGTGCCAGCAGCTTGGAGGGGGGAGACGAGCAGTACTTC. This chain uses TRBV7-3 with TRBJ2-7; D might be TRBD1 or TRBD2, each matching 6 bases. The CDR3 spans 13 residues. Trimming shortened V by 3 bases and J by 5 bases, and 11 bases separated the two germline ends. Germline lookup yields CDR1 SGHTA and CDR2 FQGTGA.

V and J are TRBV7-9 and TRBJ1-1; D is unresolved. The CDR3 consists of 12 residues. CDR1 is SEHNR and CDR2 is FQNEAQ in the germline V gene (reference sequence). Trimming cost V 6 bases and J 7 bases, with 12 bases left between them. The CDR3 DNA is TGTGCCAGCAGACCGGGAGAAATTGAAGCTTTCTTT. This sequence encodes CASRPGEIEAFF.

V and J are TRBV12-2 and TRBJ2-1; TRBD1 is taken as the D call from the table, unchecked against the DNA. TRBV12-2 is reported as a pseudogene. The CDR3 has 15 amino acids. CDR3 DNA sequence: TGTGCAAGTCGCTTCCAACCCGCTCAGAACAATGAGCAGTTCTTC. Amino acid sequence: CASRFQPAQNNEQFF.

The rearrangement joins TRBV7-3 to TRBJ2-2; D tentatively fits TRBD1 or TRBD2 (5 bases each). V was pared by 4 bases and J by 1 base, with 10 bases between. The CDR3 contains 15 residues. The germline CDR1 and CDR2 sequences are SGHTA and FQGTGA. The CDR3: CASSSGTVNTGELFF. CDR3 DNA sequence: TGTGCCAGCAGCTCGGGGACGGTGAACACCGGGGAGCTGTTTTTT.

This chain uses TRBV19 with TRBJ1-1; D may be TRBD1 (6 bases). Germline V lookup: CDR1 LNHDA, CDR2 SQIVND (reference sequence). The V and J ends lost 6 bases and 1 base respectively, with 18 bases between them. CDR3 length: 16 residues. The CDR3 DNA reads TGTGCCAGTAGACCGGGACATGGTTTAAGGAACACTGAAGCTTTCTTT. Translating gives CASRPGHGLRNTEAFF.

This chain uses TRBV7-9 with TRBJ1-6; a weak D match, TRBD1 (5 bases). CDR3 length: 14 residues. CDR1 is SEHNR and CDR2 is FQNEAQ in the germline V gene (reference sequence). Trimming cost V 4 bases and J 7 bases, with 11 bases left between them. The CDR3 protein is CASSSDSPNSPLHF. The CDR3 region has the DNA TGTGCCAGCAGCTCAGACAGCCCAAATTCACCCCTCCACTTT.

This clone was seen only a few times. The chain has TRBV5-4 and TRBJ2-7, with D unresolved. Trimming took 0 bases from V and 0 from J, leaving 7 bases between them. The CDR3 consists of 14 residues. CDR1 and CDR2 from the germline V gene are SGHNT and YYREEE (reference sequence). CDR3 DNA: TGTGCCAGCAGCTTGGACGTGGGCTCCTACGAGCAGTACTTC. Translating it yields CASSLDVGSYEQYF.

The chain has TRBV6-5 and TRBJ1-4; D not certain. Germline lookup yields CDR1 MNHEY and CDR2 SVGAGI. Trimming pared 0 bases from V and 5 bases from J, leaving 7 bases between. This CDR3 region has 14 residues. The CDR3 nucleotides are TGTGCCAGCAGTTACTCGCTAGGGAATGAAAAACTGTTTTTT. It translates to CASSYSLGNEKLFF.

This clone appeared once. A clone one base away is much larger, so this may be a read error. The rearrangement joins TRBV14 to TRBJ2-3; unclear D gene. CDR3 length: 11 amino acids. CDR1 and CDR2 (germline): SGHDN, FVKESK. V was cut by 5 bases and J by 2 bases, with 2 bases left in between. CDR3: CASSSTDTQYF. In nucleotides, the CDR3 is TGTGCCAGCAGCTCCACAGATACGCAGTATTTT.

CDR3 region: CASSYWEQNTEAFF. CDR3 bases: TGTGCCAGCAGTTACTGGGAACAGAACACTGAAGCTTTCTTT. The V gene is TRBV6-6, the J gene TRBJ1-1; D remains ambiguous. Trimming removed 1 base at V and 1 base at J, with 7 bases between. CDR1 and CDR2 from the germline V gene are MNHNY and SVGAGI (reference sequence). The CDR3 has 14 amino acids.

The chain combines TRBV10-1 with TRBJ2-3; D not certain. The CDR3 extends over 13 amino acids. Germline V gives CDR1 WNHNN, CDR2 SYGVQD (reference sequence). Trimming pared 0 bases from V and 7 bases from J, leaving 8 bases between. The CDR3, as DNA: TGCGCCAGCAGTGAGTCCCCTGGGTATACGCAGTATTTT. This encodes CASSESPGYTQYF.

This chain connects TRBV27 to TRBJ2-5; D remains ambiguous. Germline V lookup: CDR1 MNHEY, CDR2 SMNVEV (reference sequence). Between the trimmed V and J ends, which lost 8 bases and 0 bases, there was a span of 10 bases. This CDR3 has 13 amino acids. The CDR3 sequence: CASSGRYQETQYF. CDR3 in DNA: TGTGCCAGCTCAGGACGGTACCAAGAGACCCAGTACTTC.

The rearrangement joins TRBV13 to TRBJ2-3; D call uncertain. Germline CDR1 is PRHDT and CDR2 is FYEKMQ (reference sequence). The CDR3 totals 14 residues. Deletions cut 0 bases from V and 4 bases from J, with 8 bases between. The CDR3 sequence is CASSLGHPADTQYF. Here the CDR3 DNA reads TGTGCCAGCAGCTTAGGGCACCCCGCAGATACGCAGTATTTT.

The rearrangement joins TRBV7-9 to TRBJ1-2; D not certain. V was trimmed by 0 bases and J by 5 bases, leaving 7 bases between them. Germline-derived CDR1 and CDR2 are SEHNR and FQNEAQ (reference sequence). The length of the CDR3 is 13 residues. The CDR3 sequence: CASSLAGNYGYTF. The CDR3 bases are TGTGCCAGCAGCTTAGCAGGGAATTATGGCTACACCTTC.

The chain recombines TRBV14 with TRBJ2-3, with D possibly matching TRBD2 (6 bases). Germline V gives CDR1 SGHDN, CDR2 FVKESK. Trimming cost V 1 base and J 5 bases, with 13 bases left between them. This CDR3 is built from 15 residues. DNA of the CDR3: TGTGCCAGCAGCCAAGGGACTACCAAGGGAGATACGCAGTATTTT. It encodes CASSQGTTKGDTQYF.

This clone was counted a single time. For the CDR3, the DNA is TGCGCCAGCAGCTTGTACGGGGGGGCCCACAATGAGCAGTTCTTC. As protein: CASSLYGGAHNEQFF. The rearrangement links TRBV5-1 to TRBJ2-1; the match to TRBD2 covers 8 bases. V dropped 1 base and J dropped 5; count of bases not matched to a gene: 5. The germline gives CDR1 SGHRS, CDR2 YFSETQ. This CDR3 region has 15 residues.

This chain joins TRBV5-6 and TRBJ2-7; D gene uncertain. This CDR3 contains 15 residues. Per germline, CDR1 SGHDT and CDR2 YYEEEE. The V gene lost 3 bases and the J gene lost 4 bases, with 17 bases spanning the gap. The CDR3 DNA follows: TGTGCCAGCAGCTATGACTCCTGGGGAATTTACGAGCAGTACTTC. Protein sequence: CASSYDSWGIYEQYF.

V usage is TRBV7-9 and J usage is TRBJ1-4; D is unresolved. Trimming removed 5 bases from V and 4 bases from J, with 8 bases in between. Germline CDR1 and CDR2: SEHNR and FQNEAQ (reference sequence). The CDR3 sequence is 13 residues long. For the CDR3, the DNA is TGTGCCAGCAGCCCAGACGGTAATGAAAAACTGTTTTTT. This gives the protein CASSPDGNEKLFF.

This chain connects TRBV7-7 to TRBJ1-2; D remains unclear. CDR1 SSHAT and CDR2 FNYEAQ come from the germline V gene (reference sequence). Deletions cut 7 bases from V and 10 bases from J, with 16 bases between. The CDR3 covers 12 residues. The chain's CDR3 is CASTLLPKYYTF. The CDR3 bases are TGTGCCAGCACCCTTCTACCCAAATACTACACCTTC.

The CDR3 loop reads CASSEGTGGSPLHF. CDR3 coding DNA: TGTGCCAGCAGCGAAGGGACAGGGGGTTCGCCCCTCCACTTT. The rearrangement links TRBV9 to TRBJ1-6; TRBD1 matches at 11 bases. The germline gives CDR1 SGDLS, CDR2 YYNGEE. This CDR3 spans 14 amino acids. V dropped 3 bases and J dropped 13; count of bases not matched to a gene: 6.

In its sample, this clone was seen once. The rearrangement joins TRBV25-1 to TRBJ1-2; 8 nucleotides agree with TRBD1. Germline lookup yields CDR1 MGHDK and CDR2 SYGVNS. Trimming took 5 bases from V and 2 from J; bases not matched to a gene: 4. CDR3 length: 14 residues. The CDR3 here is CASSMTGENYGYTF. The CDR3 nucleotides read TGTGCCAGCAGTATGACAGGGGAGAACTATGGCTACACCTTC.

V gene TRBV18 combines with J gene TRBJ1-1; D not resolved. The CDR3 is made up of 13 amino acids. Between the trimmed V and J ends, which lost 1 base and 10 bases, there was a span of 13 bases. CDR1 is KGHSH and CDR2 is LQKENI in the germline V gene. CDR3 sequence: CASSPQGWAGAFF. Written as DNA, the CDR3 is TGTGCCAGCTCACCACAGGGCTGGGCTGGAGCTTTCTTT.

The CDR3: CASSLVGQGIYEQYF. In DNA form, the CDR3 reads TGTGCCAGCAGCTTGGTGGGACAGGGAATATACGAGCAGTACTTC. The chain uses TRBV5-5 and TRBJ2-7; TRBD1 agrees at 9 bases. V dropped 0 bases and J dropped 4; count of bases not matched to a gene: 5. The CDR3 length is 15 residues. The germline gives CDR1 SGHKS, CDR2 YYEKEE (reference sequence). The full variable domain, its missing parts supplied by reference TRBV5-5 and TRBJ2-7, is DAGVTQSPTHLIKTRGQQVTLRCSPISGHKSVSWYQQVLGQGPQFIFQYYEKEERGRGNFPDRFSARQFPNYSSELNVNALLLGDSALYLCASSLVGQGIYEQYFGPGTRLTVT.

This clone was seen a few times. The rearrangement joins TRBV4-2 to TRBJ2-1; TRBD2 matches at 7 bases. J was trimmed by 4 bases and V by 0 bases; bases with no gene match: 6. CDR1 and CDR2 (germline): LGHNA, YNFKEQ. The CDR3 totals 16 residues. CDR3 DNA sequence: TGTGCCAGCAGCCAAGATTCGGCGGGGGTGTACAATGAGCAGTTCTTC. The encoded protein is CASSQDSAGVYNEQFF.

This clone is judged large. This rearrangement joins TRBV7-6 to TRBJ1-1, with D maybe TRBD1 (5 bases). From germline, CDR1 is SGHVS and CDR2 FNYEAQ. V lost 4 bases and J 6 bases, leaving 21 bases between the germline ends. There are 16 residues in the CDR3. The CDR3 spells CASSSDTKLRGPEAFF. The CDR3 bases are TGTGCCAGCAGCTCGGACACCAAGTTAAGGGGTCCTGAAGCTTTCTTT.

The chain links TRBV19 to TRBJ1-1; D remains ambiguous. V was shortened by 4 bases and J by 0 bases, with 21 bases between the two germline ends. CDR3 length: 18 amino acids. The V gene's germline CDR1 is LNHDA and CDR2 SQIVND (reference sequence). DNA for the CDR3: TGTGCCAGTAGTACAATGGACCCGTCTTTATCCTTGAACACTGAAGCTTTCTTT. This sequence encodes CASSTMDPSLSLNTEAFF.

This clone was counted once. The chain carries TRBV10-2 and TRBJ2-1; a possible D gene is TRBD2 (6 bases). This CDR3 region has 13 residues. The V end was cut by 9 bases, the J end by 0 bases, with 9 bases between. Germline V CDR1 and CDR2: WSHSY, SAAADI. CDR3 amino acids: CASGTSSYNEQFF. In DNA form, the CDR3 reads TGCGCCAGTGGGACTTCCTCCTACAATGAGCAGTTCTTC.

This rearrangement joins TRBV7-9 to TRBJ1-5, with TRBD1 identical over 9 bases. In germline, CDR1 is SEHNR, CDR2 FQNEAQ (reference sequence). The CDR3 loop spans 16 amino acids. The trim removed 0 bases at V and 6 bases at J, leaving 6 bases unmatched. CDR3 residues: CASSLAGTGSGQPQHF. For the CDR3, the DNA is TGTGCCAGCAGCTTAGCCGGGACAGGGAGTGGTCAGCCCCAGCATTTT.

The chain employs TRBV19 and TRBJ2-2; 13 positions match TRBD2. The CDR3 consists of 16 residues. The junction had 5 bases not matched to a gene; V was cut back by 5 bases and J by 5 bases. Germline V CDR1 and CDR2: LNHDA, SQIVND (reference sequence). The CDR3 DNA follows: TGTGCCAGTAGTCACGGACTAGCGGGGGCGACCGGGGAGCTGTTTTTT. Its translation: CASSHGLAGATGELFF.